The 23 T cell receptor beta chains presented below share a single source sample, sequenced in a study of T cells in Graves' hyperthyroidism and ophthalmopathy. Amplification yielded TCR beta CDR3 regions, with RNA transcripts as the source. A first-round RT-PCR of the TCR CDR3 used the HTBI primer set. Each CDR3 protein gets one entry after TCRdb re-called the multiplex PCR reads with MiXCR. The data contain hundreds of thousands of distinct CDR3 sequences, just over 45% of them singletons. Sequences were obtained from peripheral blood or thyroid tissue (not recorded which). The receptors originated from a woman aged 18-30 years with Graves' hyperthyroidism.

V is TRBV19 and J is TRBJ1-1, with TRBD1 as a possible D gene (5 bases). Germline CDR1 is LNHDA and CDR2 is SQIVND (reference sequence). V lost 6 bases, J lost 11 bases, and 13 bases lay in between. The CDR3 is 11 residues long. The CDR3 region is CASSKAGGAFF. CDR3 coding DNA: TGTGCCAGTAGCAAAGCTGGGGGTGCTTTCTTT.

The rearrangement joins TRBV25-1 to TRBJ1-2, with unresolved D. This CDR3 has 15 residues. Trimming took off 5 bases at V and 5 bases at J, with 18 bases between the two ends. Germline CDR1 reads MGHDK; CDR2 reads SYGVNS. The CDR3 sequence: CASSYSPLGSYGYTF. DNA of the CDR3: TGTGCCAGCAGTTATTCCCCCTTGGGGTCGTATGGCTACACCTTC.

There are many counts of this clonotype. This sequence joins TRBV19 and TRBJ1-5; D is perhaps TRBD1 (6 bases). The CDR3 is 15 amino acids. The V gene's germline CDR1 is LNHDA and CDR2 SQIVND (reference sequence). The V and J ends lost 5 bases and 2 bases respectively, with 13 bases between them. CDR3 nucleotide sequence: TGTGCCAGTAGTCTCCCACAGGGAGGCAATCAGCCCCAGCATTTT. Encoded protein: CASSLPQGGNQPQHF.

This clonotype was observed a few times. The chain recombines TRBV2 with TRBJ2-7; 9 bases fit TRBD2. V dropped 5 bases and J dropped 0; count of bases not matched to a gene: 14. CDR3 length: 18 amino acids. Germline-derived CDR1 and CDR2 are SNHLY and FYNNEI. The CDR3 DNA sequence: TGTGCCAGCAGTCAGGGACGGCGGGGACTAGCACTCTCCTACGAGCAGTACTTC. This translates into CASSQGRRGLALSYEQYF.

The chain uses TRBV5-1 and TRBJ2-2; 8 bases map to TRBD2. This CDR3 has 15 residues. Trimming at V came to 3 bases and at J to 2 bases, leaving 3 bases not matched to a gene. CDR1 is SGHRS, CDR2 YFSETQ, per germline. As DNA, the CDR3 is TGCGCCAGCAGCTGGACTAGCAGTAACACCGGGGAGCTGTTTTTT. This gives the protein CASSWTSSNTGELFF.

This clonotype was recorded a few times. The chain couples TRBV2 to TRBJ2-5; 8 bases match TRBD2. CDR1 and CDR2 (germline): SNHLY, FYNNEI. J was trimmed by 5 bases and V by 6 bases; bases with no gene match: 5. The CDR3 length is 13 residues. The CDR3 sequence: CASSRGGSETQYF. The CDR3 DNA sequence: TGTGCCAGCAGCCGCGGGGGGTCTGAGACCCAGTACTTC.

The rearrangement links TRBV25-1 to TRBJ1-1; D is perhaps TRBD1 (5 bases). Germline values: CDR1 MGHDK, CDR2 SYGVNS. The CDR3 has 9 residues. CDR3 loop: CAQGGEAFF. In DNA, the CDR3 is TGTGCGCAGGGAGGTGAAGCTTTCTTT.

A remark on this clonotype: This sequence is one base from a far larger clone and is likely a read error. The genes are TRBV10-1 and TRBJ2-7, with TRBD1 identical over 11 bases. CDR1 WNHNN and CDR2 SYGVQD come from the germline V gene (reference sequence). The CDR3 is made up of 13 amino acids. The CDR3 DNA reads as TGCGCCAGCAGCCGGGACAGGGGGTACGGGCAGTACTTC. It codes for CASSRDRGYGQYF.

This chain joins TRBV7-9 and TRBJ1-4; no clear D. Germline CDR1 is SEHNR and CDR2 is FQNEAQ (reference sequence). This CDR3 has 15 residues. Trimming took off 5 bases at V and 0 bases at J, with 10 bases between the two ends. The DNA for the CDR3 is TGTGCCAGCAGCGGATACACCTCAACTAATGAAAAACTGTTTTTT. Translating it yields CASSGYTSTNEKLFF.

This clonotype was seen a handful of times. The gene calls are TRBV5-1 and TRBJ2-6, with TRBD2 identical over 13 bases. The CDR3 spans 17 residues. Germline loops: CDR1 SGHRS, CDR2 YFSETQ. Trimming at V came to 3 bases and at J to 2 bases, leaving 2 bases not matched to a gene. As DNA, the CDR3 is TGCGCCAGCAGCTGGACTAGCGGGAGTACTGGGGCCAACGTCCTGACTTTC. Translation gives CASSWTSGSTGANVLTF.

This clonotype has just a few counts. A read error may account for a junction end that differs from germline. The chain uses TRBV7-9 and TRBJ2-7; weak D call: TRBD2 (5 bases). Germline CDR1 and CDR2: SEHNR and FQNEAQ (reference sequence). This CDR3 spans 16 amino acids. For the CDR3, the DNA is TGCGCCAGCAGCCAAGATCGTGCTAGCAGCTCCTACGAGCAGTACTTC. Translating it yields CASSQDRASSSYEQYF.

This rearrangement joins TRBV11-2 to TRBJ1-1, with a tentative D call TRBD1 (5 bases). This CDR3 region has 18 residues. CDR1 SGHAT and CDR2 FQNNGV come from the germline V gene. Trimming took 3 bases from V and 7 from J, leaving 27 bases between them. The CDR3 DNA is TGTGCCAGCAGCTTTCTTCTCGGCAGGGTCCCCGGAACGGATGAAGCTTTCTTT. Protein product: CASSFLLGRVPGTDEAFF.

The V call is TRBV7-4, the J call TRBJ1-3, with D unclear. Germline V gene data show CDR1 as SGHVT and CDR2 as SQSDAQ. This CDR3 has 14 amino acids. V shed 4 bases and J shed 4 bases, with 11 bases lying between them. CDR3 loop: CASSWGGSGNTIYF. CDR3 bases: TGTGCCAGCAGCTGGGGTGGGAGCGGAAACACCATATATTTT.

This chain connects TRBV2 to TRBJ1-1; 9 bases align to TRBD1. CDR3 length: 12 residues. CDR1 is SNHLY and CDR2 is FYNNEI in the germline V gene. The trim removed 6 bases at V and 6 bases at J, leaving 2 bases unmatched. The CDR3 DNA follows: TGTGCCAGCAGAACAGGGGGCGCTGAAGCTTTCTTT. Its translation: CASRTGGAEAFF.

The rearrangement links TRBV7-9 to TRBJ2-7, with D uncertain. Germline values: CDR1 SEHNR, CDR2 FQNEAQ (reference sequence). V was trimmed by 6 bases and J by 0 bases, leaving 9 bases between them. The CDR3 is made up of 13 amino acids. The CDR3 region has the DNA TGTGCCAGCAGTGTCTACCCCTCCTACGAGCAGTACTTC. This translates into CASSVYPSYEQYF.

This clonotype was detected a few times. V gene TRBV4-1 combines with J gene TRBJ2-7; TRBD2 matches 13 bases. J gave up 9 bases and V 6 bases, and 8 bases lay outside the gene matches. The CDR3 consists of 14 residues. Germline CDR1 MGHRA, CDR2 YSYEKL. For the CDR3, the DNA is TGCGCCAGCAGGTCCCCGGGACTAGCGGGACGGCAGTACTTC. Its translation: CASRSPGLAGRQYF.

A few counts support this clonotype. The rearrangement joins TRBV7-2 to TRBJ1-2, with D unresolved. Germline loops: CDR1 SGHTA, CDR2 FQGNSA. Trimming took 3 bases from V and 0 from J, leaving 14 bases between them. The length of the CDR3 is 16 residues. CDR3 coding DNA: TGTGCCAGCAGCTTGAGTGGGCTCGGGACTAACTATGGCTACACCTTC. It specifies CASSLSGLGTNYGYTF.

The V gene is TRBV29-1, the J gene TRBJ2-5; the match to TRBD1 covers 10 bases. J was trimmed by 6 bases and V by 8 bases; bases with no gene match: 6. CDR1 is SQVTM, CDR2 ANQGSEA, per germline. The CDR3 is 12 residues long. The chain's CDR3 is CSILTGGQTQYF. The CDR3, as DNA: TGCAGCATCCTGACAGGGGGCCAGACCCAGTACTTC.

This chain links TRBV11-2 with TRBJ1-1, with D tentatively TRBD1 (5 bases). The CDR3 contains 12 residues. The germline gives CDR1 SGHAT, CDR2 FQNNGV. V lost 1 base, J lost 10 bases, and 10 bases lay in between. CDR3 bases: TGTGCCAGCAGCTTAGGTGGGACGGTAGCTTTCTTT. Amino acid sequence: CASSLGGTVAFF.

This clonotype was detected a few times. V gene TRBV7-8 combines with J gene TRBJ1-5, with D possibly matching TRBD1 (6 bases). Germline V lookup: CDR1 SGHVS, CDR2 FQNEAQ. The CDR3 loop spans 15 amino acids. Trimming left V 2 bases short and J 5 bases short, with 13 bases between. CDR3 nucleotides: TGTGCCAGCAGCTTAATATCAGGGGAGGATCAGCCCCAGCATTTT. Protein sequence: CASSLISGEDQPQHF.

The V and J genes are TRBV19 and TRBJ2-6; the D gene is possibly TRBD1 (6 bases). This CDR3 has 14 amino acids. Trimming removed 9 bases at V and 1 base at J, with 10 bases between. Looked up from germline, CDR1 is LNHDA and CDR2 is SQIVND (reference sequence). For the CDR3, the DNA is TGTGCCAGCACCCAGGGGTCTGGGGCCAACGTCCTGACTTTC. Amino acids: CASTQGSGANVLTF.

This clonotype was seen just once. This may be a read error, as it is one base from a much larger clone. This chain links TRBV7-9 with TRBJ1-1; D gene ambiguous. The V end lost 1 base, the J end lost 11 bases, and 11 bases lay between the germline ends. Germline values: CDR1 SEHNR, CDR2 FQNEAQ (reference sequence). This CDR3 is 12 amino acids long. CDR3 sequence reads: CASSLESEVAFF. CDR3 in DNA: TGTGCCAGCAGCTTAGAGAGCGAGGTCGCTTTCTTT.

This clonotype has a count of ten or more. V gene TRBV2 combines with J gene TRBJ1-2; D is unresolved. Trimming cost V 6 bases and J 3 bases, with 8 bases left between them. The germline gives CDR1 SNHLY, CDR2 FYNNEI. The CDR3 sequence is 12 residues long. DNA of the CDR3: TGTGCCAGCAGGGTTACAGACTATGGCTACACCTTC. Amino acid sequence: CASRVTDYGYTF. Full variable domain (remainder filled in from reference TRBV2 and TRBJ1-2): EPEVTQTPSHQVTQMGQEVILRCVPISNHLYFYWYRQILGQKVEFLVSFYNNEISEKSEIFDDQFSVERPDGSNFTLKIRSTKLEDSAMYFCASRVTDYGYTFGSGTRLTVV.